This is a list of T cell receptor beta chains from one sample in a study of long-term antiretroviral therapy in people with HIV. Method: immunoSEQ multiplex PCR; TCRdb's copy keeps in-frame clones and lacks some. Of roughly 30,000 clones listed, 80% to 90% are singletons. Sequencing used unsorted PBMCs, obtained 0.8 years before starting antiretroviral therapy. These TCRs come from a man aged 18 to 30 with HIV. The CDR3 runs from the conserved cysteine through the conserved F or W. A D gene is named only where the DNA matches it firmly. Size is omitted from some rows. Given values are once, few, many or a class for expanded clones.

>.|.|TRBV4-3|TRBJ1-6
CASSQDRSSYSPLHF
>.|.|TRBV7-2|TRBJ2-3
CASSLYRGKTDTQYF
>.|.|TRBV7-2|TRBJ1-1
CASSPYGALNTEAFF
>.|.|TRBV6-5|TRBJ2-2
CASSYSGDGELFF
>.|.|TRBV2|TRBJ1-6
CASGPGRKSVRF
>.|few|TRBV25-1|TRBJ1-1
CASTTWKGPNTEAFF
>TRBD1|few|TRBV19|TRBJ1-4
CASTDRINEKLFF
>.|once|TRBV5-5|TRBJ1-1
CASSSVGGQLF
>.|few|TRBV29-1|TRBJ1-2
CSVGEAEGVTF
>.|.|TRBV11-3|TRBJ1-1
CASSLGGNTEAFF
>TRBD1|.|TRBV5-6|TRBJ1-1
CASSSLRQGFSNTEAFF
>.|.|TRBV18|TRBJ2-7
CASSPPGFPEQYF
>.|.|TRBV7-8|TRBJ1-4
CASSPRSSVTGGNEKLFF
>.|.|TRBV6-5|TRBJ1-5
CASSLDSHQPQHF
>.|.|TRBV11-1|TRBJ2-7
CASSLTTDIHEQYF
>.|.|TRBV11-1|TRBJ1-2
CASSRSDDRNYYGYTF
>.|.|TRBV1|TRBJ2-5
CTSSPPDRGRGQETQYF
>.|.|TRBV5-5|TRBJ2-3
CASSLAGDTQYF
>.|.|TRBV2|TRBJ2-2
CASSGPRGAAGELFF
>.|.|TRBV19|TRBJ2-7
CASSIVQDYEQYF
>.|.|TRBV5-6|TRBJ1-1
CASSRDTGLNTEAFF
>.|.|TRBV6-1|TRBJ1-6
CASRLGGESPLHF
>.|.|TRBV7-2|TRBJ2-5
CASSLNRQETQYF
>.|few|TRBV7-3|TRBJ1-1
CASSLSGGLNTEAFF
>.|.|TRBV7-3|TRBJ2-1
CASSLLASREQFF
>.|.|TRBV7-3|TRBJ2-1
CASSLGPSFYNEQFF
>.|.|TRBV18|TRBJ2-5
CASSPPGDQETQYF
>.|.|TRBV18|TRBJ2-5
CASSPGQETQYF
>TRBD1|.|TRBV5-4|TRBJ1-2
CASSLDRGRGYTF
>.|once|TRBV5-4|TRBJ2-3
CASSLPRVHTQYF
>.|.|TRBV5-1|TRBJ1-1
CASSLAWGSSTEAFF
>.|.|TRBV5-4|TRBJ2-7
CASSFWGAYEQYF
>TRBD2|.|TRBV19|TRBJ2-7
CASSIVAGDRYEQYF
>.|few|TRBV30|TRBJ2-7
CAWSTGQYEQYF
>.|.|TRBV30|TRBJ1-1
CAWSPHTEAFF
>TRBD1|.|TRBV4-1|TRBJ1-3
CASSLTTGGPAANTIYF
>.|.|TRBV11-2|TRBJ2-2
CASSYRAGELFF
>.|.|TRBV7-9|TRBJ2-1
CASSLQGPYNEQFF
>TRBD1|.|TRBV11-2|TRBJ1-1
CASRTGGTEAFF
>.|once|TRBV2|TRBJ2-7
CASSEGQIHYEQYF
>.|.|TRBV4-1|TRBJ1-4
CASSQVGGVDEKLFF
>TRBD2|.|TRBV2|TRBJ2-7
CASSEGRGTDEQYF
>.|.|TRBV7-9|TRBJ1-1
CASSDRGRNTEAFF
>.|.|TRBV12-5|TRBJ1-5
CASGPLEFGQPQHF